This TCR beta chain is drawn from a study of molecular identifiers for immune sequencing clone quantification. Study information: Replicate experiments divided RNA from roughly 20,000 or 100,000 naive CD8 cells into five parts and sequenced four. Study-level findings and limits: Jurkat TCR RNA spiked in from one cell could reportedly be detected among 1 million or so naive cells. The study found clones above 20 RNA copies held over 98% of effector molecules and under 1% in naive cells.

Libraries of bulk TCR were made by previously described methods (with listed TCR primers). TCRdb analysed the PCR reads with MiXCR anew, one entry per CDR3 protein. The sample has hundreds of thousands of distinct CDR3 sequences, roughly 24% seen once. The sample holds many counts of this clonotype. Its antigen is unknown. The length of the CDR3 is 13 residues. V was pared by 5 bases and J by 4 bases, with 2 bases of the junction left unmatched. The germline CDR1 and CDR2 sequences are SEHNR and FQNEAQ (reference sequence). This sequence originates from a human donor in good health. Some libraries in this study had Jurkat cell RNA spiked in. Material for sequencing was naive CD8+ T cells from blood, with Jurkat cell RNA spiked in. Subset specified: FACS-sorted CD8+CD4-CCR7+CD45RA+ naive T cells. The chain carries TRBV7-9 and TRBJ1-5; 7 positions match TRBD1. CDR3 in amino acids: CASSHRGNQPQHF. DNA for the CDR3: TGTGCCAGCAGCCACAGGGGAAATCAGCCCCAGCATTTT.